The clone carrying this T cell receptor (beta chain) showed up many times. Germline CDR1 and CDR2: MNHEY and SVGEGT. The trim removed 6 bases at V and 9 bases at J, leaving 2 bases unmatched. The CDR3 spans 14 residues. These data come from a study of low-dose radiotherapy and immunotherapy resistance in tumors. Study-wide context: Across 26 weeks, 13 Gy in total went to Cohort 2, delivered as 1 Gy per fraction every two weeks.

Time point in this sample: before trial treatment. Primers targeting TRAV and TRBV primed first-strand cDNA, covering alpha and beta chains. Using a constant-region primer together with a V-primer adapter, TCRs were subjected to around 20 PCR cycles of amplification. TCRdb re-analysed the reads in MiXCR, keeping a single row per CDR3 protein. This sample has about 64,000 distinct CDR3 sequences, with about 30% found just once. This receptor was identified in a male donor with rectosigmoid adenocarcinoma. The chain combines TRBV6-2 or TRBV6-3 with TRBJ2-1, with 16 bases matching TRBD2. This material consisted of PBMCs, taken before treatment. Here the CDR3 DNA reads TGTGCCAGCAGGGGACTAGCGGGGGGGCTTGAGCAGTTCTTC. Protein: CASRGLAGGLEQFF.